This paragraph covers one TCR beta chain sequence. The antigen is unknown. The data originate from a study of cytomegalovirus exposure and HLA in healthy donors. Study-wide results and caveats: CMV antigen specificity was confirmed in vitro for a few CMV-associated chains. It emerged from a later analysis that several of the most significant clusters appeared to be linked to common viral pathogens. A previous analysis found most TCR beta V segments productive roughly 87% or roughly 30% of the time. Solely CMV serostatus was available to characterize immune exposure.

Primers included in the PCR were 60 Vbeta and 13 Jbeta primers. Data came from immunoSEQ multiplex PCR; TCRdb stores just in-frame clones and leaves some out. The data hold over 150,000 clones, with 70% to 80% observed a single time. This sequence originates from a man in his forties in good health and CMV-seronegative. The sequenced sample was PBMCs.

The CDR3 bases are TGTGCCAGCAGCTTAATCGGGGGGGCCGGGGGTAGGCAAGAGACCCAGTACTTC. Translating gives CASSLIGGAGGRQETQYF. V is TRBV11-2 and J is TRBJ2-5, with 8 bases identical to TRBD2. The germline V gene has CDR1 SGHAT and CDR2 FQNNGV. After removal of 2 bases from V and 2 bases from J, the junction contained 13 bases not matched to a gene. The CDR3 is made up of 18 amino acids.